The clone carrying this T cell receptor beta chain appeared a few times. Its antigen is currently unknown. These data are taken from a study of post-analysis software for immune sequencing data. Study-wide context: Clinical courses comprised relapsing-remitting, secondary progressive and progressive-relapsing multiple sclerosis.

With 4 bases removed from V and 1 base from J, the gap between germline ends came to 11 bases. CDR1 SGHRS and CDR2 YFSETQ come from the germline V gene. The CDR3 length is 14 residues. TCR beta cDNA libraries had unique molecular identifiers. Between roughly 1 and 10 million T cells gave rise to roughly 0.5 million cDNA molecules. TCRdb itself ran the PCR reads through MiXCR, one entry per CDR3 protein. Altogether more than 450,000 distinct CDR3 sequences are present, roughly 34% being singletons, with the ten largest covering less than 6%. Findings of the study overall: TRBV segments more frequent in patients than in controls numbered five and included TRBV5-6, TRBV5-1 and TRBV20-1. Samples made in the same batch grouped tightly together by F measure. Compared with controls, patients showed significantly lower normalized Chao1 diversity.

Material for sequencing was blood. The V call is TRBV5-1, the J call TRBJ1-1; D remains ambiguous. The receptor comes from a girl between 2 and 17 years old with multiple sclerosis. The CDR3 DNA sequence: TGCGCCAGCAGCATAGATAGTACGAACACTGAAGCTTTCTTT. Its protein product is CASSIDSTNTEAFF. Filled out from reference TRBV5-1 and TRBJ1-1, the complete variable domain reads KAGVTQTPRYLIKTRGQQVTLSCSPISGHRSVSWYQQTPGQGLQFLFEYFSETQRNKGNFPGRFSGRQFSNSRSEMNVSTLELGDSALYLCASSIDSTNTEAFFGQGTRLTVV.